In its sample, the clone carrying this T cell receptor beta chain was seen a few times. Its specificity is unknown. PCR amplification relied on 60 Vbeta primers (plus 13 Jbeta primers). The data were produced by immunoSEQ multiplex PCR, yet TCRdb's version contains in-frame clones alone and is incomplete. This sample yields around 130,000 clones, of which about 66% are seen a single time; roughly 1.5% belongs to the top ten. These data come from a study of cytomegalovirus exposure and HLA in healthy donors. At the level of the study: Caucasian-associated ancestry cluster membership applied to about four fifths of 300 to 450 genotyped donors.

Study outcomes and limitations: Later analysis demonstrated an association between a missense DCLRE1C variant and TCR beta V- and J-gene trimming. With high specificity and sensitivity, the classifier reportedly diagnosed cytomegalovirus status.

Trimming removed 5 bases from V and 4 bases from J; junction bases left unmatched: 11. The germline gives CDR1 MNHEY, CDR2 SMNVEV (reference sequence). The CDR3 spans 16 residues. This sequence joins TRBV27 and TRBJ2-7; 10 bases agree with TRBD1. This clonotype originated in a man aged 25-45 years in good health and CMV-seropositive. Sequencing was done on a sample of PBMCs. CDR3 region: CASSRKPTGGEYEQYF. The CDR3 DNA follows: TGTGCCAGCAGTCGAAAACCGACAGGGGGCGAGTACGAGCAGTACTTC.